These 24 T cell receptor beta chains share one sample of origin, sequenced in a study of shared clonotypes between healthy human individuals. Sequencing used immunoSEQ multiplex PCR; TCRdb keeps in-frame clones, though not all of them. The sample holds roughly 2.5 million clones, around 90% seen once. Sequencing input: naive CD4+ T cells sorted from blood. Subset defined: CD45RA+ positively selected. These TCRs come from a man younger than 30 in good health.

The chain employs TRBV5-1 and TRBJ2-3; D remains unclear. V was shortened by 0 bases and J by 4 bases, with 12 bases between the two germline ends. This CDR3 comprises 15 residues. Germline CDR1 SGHRS, CDR2 YFSETQ. CDR3 DNA: TGCGCCAGCAGCTTGGGGCAGGTCTCGGCAGATACGCAGTATTTT. This gives the protein CASSLGQVSADTQYF.

The chain has TRBV2 and TRBJ1-2; the match to TRBD1 covers 7 bases. The germline gives CDR1 SNHLY, CDR2 FYNNEI. The CDR3 is 13 residues long. V shed 8 bases, J shed 1 base, and the junction held 4 bases outside the gene matches. CDR3 sequence: CASGSGGNYGYTF. The CDR3 coding sequence is TGTGCCAGCGGTTCAGGGGGTAACTATGGCTACACCTTC.

V is TRBV5-1 and J is TRBJ2-7, with D possibly TRBD2 on 6 matching bases. This CDR3 is 14 amino acids long. In germline, CDR1 is SGHRS, CDR2 YFSETQ. Trimming removed 3 bases from V and 2 bases from J, with 12 bases in between. The CDR3 sequence: CASSSGGGAYEQYF. DNA for the CDR3: TGCGCCAGCAGCTCCGGAGGCGGGGCCTACGAGCAGTACTTC.

The chain recombines TRBV5-1 with TRBJ2-2; D is possibly TRBD1 (6 bases). Germline lookup yields CDR1 SGHRS and CDR2 YFSETQ. The CDR3 length is 16 residues. The V end lost 2 bases, the J end lost 4 bases, and 15 bases lay between the germline ends. The CDR3 region has the DNA TGCGCCAGCAGCTTCAATCCAGGGGCGAGCACCGGGGAGCTGTTTTTT. Amino acids: CASSFNPGASTGELFF.

Points on this clone: This specimen includes other DNA sequences encoding the same CDR3. The chain combines TRBV29-1 with TRBJ2-7; D perhaps matches TRBD1 (6 bases). This CDR3 has 12 amino acids. Germline V gives CDR1 SQVTM, CDR2 ANQGSEA. Trimming took off 5 bases at V and 0 bases at J, with 8 bases between the two ends. CDR3 in DNA: TGCAGCGTTATACAGGGCTCCTACGAGCAGTACTTC. It is translated as CSVIQGSYEQYF.

V is TRBV27 and J is TRBJ2-3, with D possibly being TRBD1 (6 bases). This CDR3 is built from 16 residues. The ends were cut back, 2 bases at V and 1 base at J, with 13 bases in the middle. The germline V gene has CDR1 MNHEY and CDR2 SMNVEV (reference sequence). CDR3 residues: CASSLNLGAGTDTQYF. The CDR3 bases are TGTGCCAGCAGTTTAAACCTGGGGGCCGGCACAGATACGCAGTATTTT.

V is TRBV7-2 and J is TRBJ2-7, with D perhaps TRBD1 (5 bases). With 1 base removed from V and 2 bases from J, the gap between germline ends came to 15 bases. The germline V gene has CDR1 SGHTA and CDR2 FQGNSA. The CDR3 spans 16 residues. The CDR3 DNA reads TGTGCCAGCAGCTTAGGGGTGACAGAATTCACCTACGAGCAGTACTTC. Translating gives CASSLGVTEFTYEQYF.

The chain recombines TRBV10-2 with TRBJ2-1; TRBD2 matches at 15 bases. V gave up 6 bases and J gave up 2 bases; unmatched junction bases: 8. This CDR3 contains 18 residues. Germline assignment: CDR1 WSHSY and CDR2 SAAADI. The CDR3 here is CASRGTSGRNHTYNEQFF. DNA of the CDR3: TGCGCCAGCAGGGGGACTAGCGGGAGGAATCATACCTACAATGAGCAGTTCTTC.

This chain connects TRBV18 to TRBJ2-5, with a weak D call TRBD2 (6 bases). This CDR3 is built from 18 residues. V dropped 0 bases and J dropped 1 base, with 18 bases sitting between them. Germline CDR1 and CDR2: KGHSH and LQKENI. In DNA, the CDR3 is TGTGCCAGCTCACCACCGAATCGTCCAACGGGACTCCAAGAGACCCAGTACTTC. As protein: CASSPPNRPTGLQETQYF.

The rearrangement uses TRBV2 and TRBJ2-7; 7 bases align to TRBD1. The CDR3 extends over 13 amino acids. V shed 4 bases, J shed 4 bases, and the junction held 4 bases outside the gene matches. Germline V CDR1 and CDR2: SNHLY, FYNNEI. The CDR3 region is CASSGQGWYEQYF. CDR3 DNA: TGTGCCAGCAGTGGACAGGGTTGGTACGAGCAGTACTTC. The complete variable domain, with remaining parts taken from reference TRBV2 and TRBJ2-7, reads EPEVTQTPSHQVTQMGQEVILRCVPISNHLYFYWYRQILGQKVEFLVSFYNNEISEKSEIFDDQFSVERPDGSNFTLKIRSTKLEDSAMYFCASSGQGWYEQYFGPGTRLTVT.

The chain combines TRBV4-1 with TRBJ1-5, with unresolved D. Germline V gene lookup returns CDR1 MGHRA and CDR2 YSYEKL. V was clipped by 0 bases and J by 4 bases, with 10 bases between them. The CDR3 is 15 residues long. CDR3 loop: CASSQDRIGNQPQHF. The CDR3 DNA reads as TGCGCCAGCAGCCAAGATCGGATAGGGAATCAGCCCCAGCATTTT.

The rearrangement joins TRBV6-1 to TRBJ2-7, with a tentative D call TRBD2 (5 bases). Trimming removed 2 bases from V and 5 bases from J, with 16 bases in between. The length of the CDR3 is 15 residues. Germline loops: CDR1 MNHNS, CDR2 SASEGT. The CDR3 coding sequence is TGTGCCAGCAGTGAATCGCGGGCGGGTAAGAACGAGCAGTACTTC. It is translated as CASSESRAGKNEQYF.

The sample holds one count of this clone. Other DNA sequences in the same sample also yield this CDR3. The chain has TRBV7-9 and TRBJ2-5; D is unclear. Trimming removed 2 bases at V and 5 bases at J, with 3 bases between. CDR1 and CDR2 (germline): SEHNR, FQNEAQ (reference sequence). The CDR3 totals 11 residues. The CDR3 DNA sequence: TGTGCCAGCAGCTTAAGCGAGACCCAGTACTTC. This codes for CASSLSETQYF. Looking up the rest from reference TRBV7-9 and TRBJ2-5 gives the full variable domain: DTGVSQNPRHKITKRGQNVTFRCDPISEHNRLYWYRQTLGQGPEFLTYFQNEAQLEKSRLLSDRFSAERPKGSFSTLEIQRTEQGDSAMYLCASSLSETQYFGPGTRLLVL.

The genes are TRBV19 and TRBJ1-2; 8 bases fit TRBD1. CDR1 and CDR2 (germline): LNHDA, SQIVND (reference sequence). This CDR3 contains 14 residues. J gave up 7 bases and V 5 bases, and 9 bases lay outside the gene matches. The CDR3 loop reads CASSGQGAVGGYTF. The CDR3 DNA reads TGTGCCAGTAGTGGCCAGGGGGCAGTTGGTGGCTACACCTTC.

The CDR3 is CASSPGRDGDTEAFF. CDR3 coding DNA: TGTGCCAGCTCACCGGGGAGGGACGGGGACACTGAAGCTTTCTTT. The chain carries TRBV18 and TRBJ1-1; a possible D gene is TRBD1 (5 bases). CDR1 is KGHSH and CDR2 is LQKENI in the germline V gene. CDR3 length: 15 amino acids. V lost 3 bases and J lost 3, with 14 bases in between.

This clone was recorded a few times. This specimen includes other DNA sequences encoding the same CDR3. This chain links TRBV9 with TRBJ1-5; D not resolved. Trimming removed 0 bases at V and 6 bases at J, with 7 bases between. Germline V gene lookup returns CDR1 SGDLS and CDR2 YYNGEE. This CDR3 comprises 13 residues. The CDR3 DNA reads TGTGCCAGCAGCGTAGGGCCGGGTCAGCCCCAGCATTTT. It specifies CASSVGPGQPQHF. Variable domain in full (rest from reference TRBV9 and TRBJ1-5): DSGVTQTPKHLITATGQRVTLRCSPRSGDLSVYWYQQSLDQGLQFLIQYYNGEERAKGNILERFSAQQFPDLHSELNLSSLELGDSALYFCASSVGPGQPQHFGDGTRLSIL.

J is TRBJ1-2 and V is TRBV5-1, with TRBD1 as a possible D gene (6 bases). Trimming removed 1 base at V and 3 bases at J, with 13 bases between. The CDR3 covers 15 residues. Germline V gene data show CDR1 as SGHRS and CDR2 as YFSETQ. The CDR3 is CASSLKAGADYGYTF. The CDR3 DNA reads TGCGCCAGCAGCTTGAAGGCAGGGGCGGACTATGGCTACACCTTC.

The chain links TRBV4-1 to TRBJ2-7; tentative D call: TRBD2 (6 bases). Germline loops: CDR1 MGHRA, CDR2 YSYEKL. V lost 0 bases to trimming and J lost 0 bases, with 9 bases between them. The CDR3 is made up of 15 amino acids. The CDR3 bases are TGCGCCAGCAGCCAAGACTTGACTAGCTCCTACGAGCAGTACTTC. Amino acids: CASSQDLTSSYEQYF.

The V call is TRBV14, the J call TRBJ2-5; 8 bases fit TRBD2. V shed 4 bases and J 5 bases; nucleotides not matched to a gene: 12. CDR1 is SGHDN and CDR2 is FVKESK in the germline V gene. The CDR3 spans 16 residues. CDR3 sequence: CASSLRPGLAGETQYF. Here the CDR3 DNA reads TGTGCCAGCAGCCTTAGACCCGGACTAGCTGGGGAGACCCAGTACTTC.

This clone was detected once. The rearrangement links TRBV11-2 to TRBJ2-1; possible D gene TRBD2, 5 bases. With 3 bases removed from V and 0 bases from J, the gap between germline ends came to 9 bases. Germline V CDR1 and CDR2: SGHAT, FQNNGV. The CDR3 covers 15 residues. The CDR3 region has the DNA TGTGCCAGCAGCTTGAGGACTGACTCCTACAATGAGCAGTTCTTC. Protein sequence: CASSLRTDSYNEQFF.

This clone was recorded only once. In the same sample, other DNA sequences code for this CDR3. This rearrangement joins TRBV20-1 to TRBJ2-5; D tentatively reads TRBD1 or TRBD2 (6 bases each). Trimming stripped 6 bases from V and 5 bases from J, with 10 bases between. Germline V gene sequence: CDR1 DFQATT, CDR2 SNEGSKA (reference sequence). The CDR3 runs to 11 residues. As DNA, the CDR3 is TGCAGTGCCGAAGGGGGGGAGACCCAGTACTTC. This codes for CSAEGGETQYF.

The chain links TRBV4-1 to TRBJ1-3, with 7 bases aligning to TRBD1. From germline, CDR1 is MGHRA and CDR2 YSYEKL. The CDR3 sequence is 15 residues long. V shed 0 bases and J 9 bases; nucleotides not matched to a gene: 8. The CDR3 DNA sequence: TGCGCCAGCAGCCAAGACAGGGGGGGCAGACGCACCATATATTTT. Protein sequence: CASSQDRGGRRTIYF.

The rearrangement uses TRBV7-9 and TRBJ2-5; 8 nucleotides align to TRBD2. V lost 8 bases and J lost 1; bases outside the gene matches: 12. The CDR3 has 16 residues. Per the germline V gene, CDR1 is SEHNR and CDR2 is FQNEAQ (reference sequence). The CDR3, as DNA: TGTGCCAGCGGGCCCCCGGGAGGGGGGATCCAAGAGACCCAGTACTTC. This translates into CASGPPGGGIQETQYF.

The DNA for the CDR3 is TGTGCCAGCACGTGGCTGCTTACAGGGGGCACGCAGTATTTT. Translation: CASTWLLTGGTQYF. The chain employs TRBV2 and TRBJ2-3, with 9 bases identical to TRBD1. V shed 7 bases, J shed 9 bases, and the junction held 11 bases outside the gene matches. The CDR3 sequence is 14 residues long. CDR1 SNHLY and CDR2 FYNNEI come from the germline V gene.